A single TCR beta chain is shown here with its context. The entry originates in a study of blood T cell repertoires in COVID-19. Study information: Sources were T cells, B-cell-depleted T cells, or PBMCs; the material itself was cDNA or gDNA.

With 4 bases removed from V and 8 bases from J, the gap between germline ends came to 8 bases. The CDR3 contains 12 residues. Germline CDR1 is PRHDT and CDR2 is FYEKMQ (reference sequence). Participant ages covered about 18 to 100 years across 25 or so US areas. Membership in each cohort depended on participant-reported clinical history. Cohort 3 recovery required two negative PCRs, clearance, or symptom resolution. Libraries were prepared by immunoSEQ multiplex PCR; TCRdb keeps only in-frame clonotypes and omits some of them. The sample contains roughly 140,000 clones, roughly four fifths of which appear only once.

This clonotype was obtained from a man in his fifties or sixties who had recovered from COVID-19. Sequenced input: PBMCs or T cells enriched from blood (not recorded which). This chain connects TRBV13 to TRBJ1-4, with a tentative D call TRBD1 (5 bases). CDR3 sequence (DNA): TGTGCCAGCAGCTCCCGACAGGAAAAACTGTTTTTT. This gives the protein CASSSRQEKLFF.